The 29 T cell receptor beta chains given below trace back to one sample, sequenced in a study of CD8 T cells in ankylosing spondylitis. TCRdb re-called the 5' RACE reads through MiXCR, storing one row per CDR3 protein. The table records 150,000 or so distinct CDR3 sequences, around 10% of them present only once. The sequenced sample consisted of blood, either unsorted or a sorted T cell fraction (not recorded which). Source of these receptors: a male donor with ankylosing spondylitis or in good health (not recorded which).

At least ten counts were recorded for this clonotype. The V and J genes are TRBV12-3 or TRBV12-4 and TRBJ2-3; tentatively, D is TRBD2 (6 bases). Trimming took 5 bases from V and 1 from J, leaving 10 bases between them. The CDR3 totals 14 residues. The CDR3 DNA sequence: TGTGCCAGCAGTCCGATAGCGGGCACAGATACGCAGTATTTT. Translating it yields CASSPIAGTDTQYF.

The V and J genes are TRBV4-2 and TRBJ2-5, with D uncertain. CDR1 is LGHNA and CDR2 is YNFKEQ in the germline V gene. The V end was cut by 4 bases, the J end by 10 bases, with 10 bases between. There are 11 residues in the CDR3. DNA for the CDR3: TGTGCCAGCAGCCGAGAATCTTACCAGTACTTC. It encodes CASSRESYQYF.

This clonotype was seen a handful of times. This chain uses TRBV11-2 with TRBJ1-1; D is perhaps TRBD1 (5 bases). The CDR3 length is 15 residues. The germline CDR1 and CDR2 sequences are SGHAT and FQNNGV. Trimming cost V 1 base and J 0 bases, with 9 bases left between them. In DNA, the CDR3 is TGTGCCAGCAGCTTAGTTGGGGGTCTGAACACTGAAGCTTTCTTT. Translated: CASSLVGGLNTEAFF.

In this sample, this clonotype turned up many times. This chain links TRBV5-1 with TRBJ2-5; 7 nucleotides line up with TRBD2. Germline CDR1 is SGHRS and CDR2 is YFSETQ. This CDR3 has 15 residues. V lost 1 base to trimming and J lost 4 bases; unmatched junction nucleotides: 7. CDR3 sequence (DNA): TGCGCCAGCAGCTTGTTAGGACTAGAGAGAGAGACCCAGTACTTC. Amino acid sequence: CASSLLGLERETQYF.

The rearrangement uses TRBV12-3 or TRBV12-4 and TRBJ2-1; D is possibly TRBD1 (6 bases). Trimming cost V 1 base and J 7 bases, with 11 bases left between them. CDR3 length equals 14 residues. The CDR3 sequence is CASSLERQGNEQFF. The CDR3 DNA reads as TGTGCCAGCAGTTTAGAGCGGCAGGGGAATGAGCAGTTCTTC.

The chain joins TRBV2 to TRBJ2-7, with D possibly matching TRBD1 (5 bases). CDR1 and CDR2 from the germline V gene are SNHLY and FYNNEI. The V and J ends lost 6 bases and 3 bases respectively, with 12 bases between them. The CDR3 length is 13 residues. The CDR3 here is CASRGLFYYEQYF. The CDR3 DNA reads TGTGCCAGCAGGGGGCTCTTTTACTACGAGCAGTACTTC. Supplemented by reference TRBV2 and TRBJ2-7, the full variable domain reads EPEVTQTPSHQVTQMGQEVILRCVPISNHLYFYWYRQILGQKVEFLVSFYNNEISEKSEIFDDQFSVERPDGSNFTLKIRSTKLEDSAMYFCASRGLFYYEQYFGPGTRLTVT.

The chain has TRBV7-6 and TRBJ2-1, with D tentatively TRBD1 or TRBD2 (6 bases each). V was clipped by 3 bases and J by 8 bases, with 20 bases between them. CDR3 length: 16 residues. Germline lookup yields CDR1 SGHVS and CDR2 FNYEAQ. CDR3 protein: CASSFGGGGRPDEQFF. The CDR3 region has the DNA TGTGCCAGCAGCTTTGGGGGTGGGGGGCGCCCCGATGAGCAGTTCTTC.

This clonotype was counted many times. J is TRBJ2-1 and V is TRBV6-5; D is perhaps TRBD1 or TRBD2 (6 bases each). Trimming shortened V by 2 bases and J by 4 bases, and 18 bases separated the two germline ends. The CDR3 covers 17 residues. Germline-derived CDR1 and CDR2 are MNHEY and SVGAGI. The CDR3 bases are TGTGCCAGCAGTTACAAGGGGGTCGGGAGTTGGTACAATGAGCAGTTCTTC. This codes for CASSYKGVGSWYNEQFF.

This clonotype was found many times. The CDR3 here is CASSSPDRQTDTQYF. The CDR3 region has the DNA TGTGCCAGCAGTTCCCCGGACAGGCAGACAGATACGCAGTATTTT. The V gene is TRBV12-3 or TRBV12-4, the J gene TRBJ2-3; the match to TRBD1 covers 7 bases. The CDR3 consists of 15 residues. J lost 3 bases, V lost 4 bases, and 7 bases had no gene match.

This clonotype was detected many times. The J gene is TRBJ1-1, the V gene TRBV7-2; D is unresolved. CDR1 SGHTA and CDR2 FQGNSA come from the germline V gene. Deletions cut 2 bases from V and 3 bases from J, with 16 bases between. The CDR3 runs to 16 residues. The DNA for the CDR3 is TGTGCCAGCAGCTTATCTGGCGGAGGGTCGTACACTGAAGCTTTCTTT. Translating it yields CASSLSGGGSYTEAFF. The whole variable domain, remainder taken from reference TRBV7-2 and TRBJ1-1, is GAGVSQSPSNKVTEKGKDVELRCDPISGHTALYWYRQSLGQGLEFLIYFQGNSAPDKSGLPSDRFSAERTGGSVSTLTIQRTQQEDSAVYLCASSLSGGGSYTEAFFGQGTRLTVV.

The chain employs TRBV7-9 and TRBJ1-6, with D unresolved. The CDR3 totals 13 residues. Germline V gene sequence: CDR1 SEHNR, CDR2 FQNEAQ (reference sequence). Trimming took off 5 bases at V and 6 bases at J, with 8 bases between the two ends. CDR3 DNA sequence: TGTGCCAGCAGCCCTTGGGGTAATTCACCCCTCCACTTT. Amino acids: CASSPWGNSPLHF. The full variable domain, with the rest looked up from reference TRBV7-9 and TRBJ1-6, is DTGVSQNPRHKITKRGQNVTFRCDPISEHNRLYWYRQTLGQGPEFLTYFQNEAQLEKSRLLSDRFSAERPKGSFSTLEIQRTEQGDSAMYLCASSPWGNSPLHFGNGTRLTVT.

The chain recombines TRBV29-1 with TRBJ2-1; 12 bases line up with TRBD2. V was clipped by 4 bases and J by 5 bases; unmatched bases: 6. CDR3 length: 15 residues. The germline V gene encodes CDR1 SQVTM and CDR2 ANQGSEA. The CDR3 spells CSVAGLAGFDNEQFF. The CDR3 bases are TGCAGCGTTGCAGGACTAGCGGGATTTGACAATGAGCAGTTCTTC.

The table lists this clonotype with many counts. The chain carries TRBV12-3 or TRBV12-4 and TRBJ1-1; TRBD1 matches 7 bases. The CDR3 totals 15 residues. Unmatched junction bases numbered 13, after V lost 5 bases and J lost 7 bases. CDR3 in amino acids: CASSQRQGGRGEAFF. CDR3 coding DNA: TGTGCCAGCAGTCAACGACAGGGCGGAAGGGGTGAAGCTTTCTTT.

The table lists this clonotype with a few counts. The genes are TRBV11-2 and TRBJ1-4; D is unresolved. This CDR3 comprises 14 residues. Germline CDR1 reads SGHAT; CDR2 reads FQNNGV. Trimming removed 5 bases at V and 3 bases at J, with 10 bases between. Here the CDR3 DNA reads TGTGCCAGCAGCCCAGATTCAGCTAATGAAAAACTGTTTTTT. Translated, it gives CASSPDSANEKLFF.

In its sample, this clonotype was seen many times. V usage is TRBV2 and J usage is TRBJ1-1, with D maybe TRBD1 (5 bases). In germline, CDR1 is SNHLY, CDR2 FYNNEI. V lost 5 bases to trimming and J lost 1 base, with 11 bases between them. CDR3 length: 14 residues. CDR3 region: CASSRGTPNTEAFF. The CDR3 DNA is TGTGCCAGCAGTCGCGGGACTCCGAACACTGAAGCTTTCTTT.

This clonotype was recorded many times. This rearrangement joins TRBV2 to TRBJ2-3; D gene uncertain. The V and J ends lost 3 bases and 1 base respectively, with 11 bases between them. This CDR3 is 15 amino acids long. Per germline, CDR1 SNHLY and CDR2 FYNNEI. CDR3 bases: TGTGCCAGCAGTGATCCGGGTTTGGGCACAGATACGCAGTATTTT. This translates into CASSDPGLGTDTQYF.

This clonotype occurred a few times. This sequence joins TRBV5-1 and TRBJ2-7; D remains unclear. V was cut by 0 bases and J by 3 bases, with 10 bases left in between. The germline CDR1 and CDR2 sequences are SGHRS and YFSETQ. This CDR3 has 14 amino acids. CDR3 loop: CASSLGHQVYEQYF. DNA for the CDR3: TGCGCCAGCAGCTTGGGACACCAGGTCTACGAGCAGTACTTC.

The rearrangement joins TRBV7-2 to TRBJ2-1; D not certain. The CDR3 runs to 14 residues. Trimming stripped 6 bases from V and 5 bases from J, with 14 bases between. Germline loops: CDR1 SGHTA, CDR2 FQGNSA. The CDR3 sequence: CASRPAGGNNEQFF. In DNA form, the CDR3 reads TGTGCCAGCAGGCCCGCTGGCGGAAACAATGAGCAGTTCTTC.

This clonotype was seen many times. The gene calls are TRBV15 and TRBJ1-2; a weak D match, TRBD1 (6 bases). Per germline, CDR1 LNHNV and CDR2 YYDKDF (reference sequence). The CDR3 length is 15 residues. The ends were cut back, 3 bases at V and 0 bases at J, with 11 bases in the middle. This CDR3 reads CATSSGRTANYGYTF. CDR3 coding DNA: TGTGCCACCAGCAGCGGCCGGACAGCTAACTATGGCTACACCTTC. Variable domain in full (rest from reference TRBV15 and TRBJ1-2): DAMVIQNPRYQVTQFGKPVTLSCSQTLNHNVMYWYQQKSSQAPKLLFHYYDKDFNNEADTPDNFQSRRPNTSFCFLDIRSPGLGDTAMYLCATSSGRTANYGYTFGSGTRLTVV.

The sample holds many counts of this clonotype. The chain combines TRBV10-3 with TRBJ1-1; 8 nucleotides align to TRBD1. The CDR3 loop spans 15 amino acids. J was trimmed by 0 bases and V by 2 bases; bases with no gene match: 2. Looked up from germline, CDR1 is ENHRY and CDR2 is SYGVKD. Written as DNA, the CDR3 is TGTGCCATCAGTGAGACAGGGGGGCTGAACACTGAAGCTTTCTTT. Residues: CAISETGGLNTEAFF.

This clonotype showed up many times. The chain links TRBV20-1 to TRBJ2-3; tentatively, D is TRBD2 (7 bases). The CDR3 spans 14 residues. Germline lookup yields CDR1 DFQATT and CDR2 SNEGSKA (reference sequence). Trimming cost V 3 bases and J 0 bases, with 10 bases left between them. The CDR3 loop is CSASGGPSTDTQYF. The CDR3 DNA sequence: TGCAGTGCTAGCGGGGGGCCAAGCACAGATACGCAGTATTTT.

In its sample, this clonotype was seen many times. The chain is built from TRBV18 and TRBJ2-5; D may correspond to TRBD1 or TRBD2 (5 bases each). The CDR3 loop spans 15 amino acids. Germline V gives CDR1 KGHSH, CDR2 LQKENI. Trimming took 2 bases from V and 1 from J, leaving 11 bases between them. CDR3 bases: TGTGCCAGCTCACCAGGGAGAGGGGTCCAAGAGACCCAGTACTTC. This codes for CASSPGRGVQETQYF.

This clonotype was found many times. The rearrangement uses TRBV5-1 and TRBJ2-1, with 9 bases identical to TRBD2. CDR1 and CDR2 (germline): SGHRS, YFSETQ. The CDR3 is 17 residues long. V was clipped by 4 bases and J by 4 bases; unmatched bases: 12. The CDR3 DNA is TGCGCCAGCAGCCGATTGGGCGGACTAGCGCCTTACAATGAGCAGTTCTTC. It translates to CASSRLGGLAPYNEQFF.

Comments on this clonotype: A much larger clone sits a single nucleotide away, making a read error possible. V is TRBV5-1 and J is TRBJ2-5; 8 bases are a match to TRBD1. Germline CDR1 reads SGHRS; CDR2 reads YFSETQ. CDR3 length: 14 residues. V shed 0 bases and J 7 bases; nucleotides not matched to a gene: 5. CDR3 amino acids: CASSLETGEVTQYF. The CDR3 nucleotides are TGCGCCAGCAGCTTGGAGACAGGGGAAGTGACCCAGTACTTC.

Many counts were recorded for this clonotype. The chain employs TRBV19 and TRBJ2-1; 8 bases agree with TRBD1. Germline V gene sequence: CDR1 LNHDA, CDR2 SQIVND (reference sequence). V lost 1 base and J lost 9; bases outside the gene matches: 2. The CDR3 totals 13 residues. In DNA form, the CDR3 reads TGTGCCAGTAGTATAGGGACAGGGAGTGAGCAGTTCTTC. It translates to CASSIGTGSEQFF. The full variable domain, completed using reference TRBV19 and TRBJ2-1, is DGGITQSPKYLFRKEGQNVTLSCEQNLNHDAMYWYRQDPGQGLRLIYYSQIVNDFQKGDIAEGYSVSREKKESFPLTVTSAQKNPTAFYLCASSIGTGSEQFFGPGTRLTVL.

The table lists this clonotype with many counts. The rearrangement uses TRBV5-1 and TRBJ2-2, with unresolved D. V lost 8 bases and J 5 bases, leaving 10 bases between the germline ends. Germline CDR1 and CDR2: SGHRS and YFSETQ. This CDR3 is built from 12 residues. The DNA for the CDR3 is TGCGCCAGGCCGCTCCTAACCGGGGAGCTGTTTTTT. This translates into CARPLLTGELFF.

This clonotype has ten or more counts. J is TRBJ2-1 and V is TRBV7-6; TRBD1 is a possible D gene (5 bases). Trimming took 1 base from V and 3 from J, leaving 19 bases between them. Germline CDR1 is SGHVS and CDR2 is FNYEAQ. There are 18 residues in the CDR3. The CDR3, as DNA: TGTGCCAGCAGCTTAGTTGGGGCCTATCCACTCTTCTACAATGAGCAGTTCTTC. This sequence encodes CASSLVGAYPLFYNEQFF.

The table lists this clonotype with many counts. The chain has TRBV7-9 and TRBJ1-1, with D possibly TRBD1 on 6 matching bases. Germline V gene sequence: CDR1 SEHNR, CDR2 FQNEAQ (reference sequence). With 3 bases removed from V and 4 bases from J, the gap between germline ends came to 12 bases. The CDR3 sequence is 14 residues long. This chain's CDR3 is CASSLEQGGTEAFF. DNA of the CDR3: TGTGCCAGCAGCTTGGAACAGGGTGGCACTGAAGCTTTCTTT.

This clonotype was observed many times. The chain employs TRBV12-3 or TRBV12-4 and TRBJ1-1, with D unclear. V was shortened by 4 bases and J by 6 bases, with 12 bases between the two germline ends. This CDR3 comprises 13 residues. This CDR3 reads CASSSTLGPEAFF. CDR3 in DNA: TGTGCCAGCAGTTCCACACTAGGGCCTGAAGCTTTCTTT.